This T cell receptor (beta chain) was identified in a study of shared clonotypes between healthy human individuals. Study information: The cohort comprised two women and three men. Their ages spanned 18 to 49 years.

Comments on this clone: Antigen: not known.

Partitioning of CD4+ cells yielded a CD45RA+ naive subset and a CD45RA-negative memory subset. This CDR3 is built from 15 residues. The V gene lost 5 bases and the J gene lost 0 bases, with 10 bases spanning the gap. CDR1 and CDR2 from the germline V gene are SGHAT and FQNNGV. General study points: Non-shared clonotypes had lower generation probabilities than those shared by all four donors. A limitation of the genetic and exposure-history diversity represented arose from few donors.

The repertoire was sequenced with immunoSEQ multiplex PCR; TCRdb's copy has only in-frame clones and lacks some. The repertoire consists of over a million clones, with more than 75% occurring once and the leading ten covering more than 0.45%. The source is a man aged 18 to 29 in good health. Some clones in this sample may be carry-over from other donors' samples. This chain connects TRBV11-2 to TRBJ2-2; perhaps TRBD2 as D (5 bases). The sequencing input was memory CD4+ T cells from PBMCs. Subset in this sample: CD45RA-negative fraction. The CDR3 nucleotides are TGTGCCAGCAGCGGGAGCGGAGCGAACACCGGGGAGCTGTTTTTT. Residues: CASSGSGANTGELFF.